These T cell receptor beta chains were read from a single sample in a study of cytomegalovirus exposure and HLA in healthy donors. Using immunoSEQ multiplex PCR, the repertoire was profiled, and TCRdb retains in-frame clones only, with some absent. This table holds some 120,000 clones, roughly 80% found once. The sample comprised PBMCs. The source of these receptors is a middle-aged woman in good health and CMV-seronegative. Both conserved end residues are part of each CDR3. A D gene is named only where the DNA matches it firmly. Clone sizes are given selectively: once, few, many, or a class where the clone is expanded.

cdr3_aa	cdr3_nt	clone_size	d_call	v_call	j_call
CATSRRRGGAYEQYF	TGTGCCACCAGCAGGAGGCGGGGGGGGGCCTACGAGCAGTACTTC	NA	TRBD2	TRBV15	TRBJ2-7
CASSLAGLAGSTDTQYF	TGCGCCAGCAGCTTGGCCGGGCTAGCGGGTAGCACAGATACGCAGTATTTT	NA	TRBD2	TRBV5-1	TRBJ2-3
CASSLGAGGRRLYNEQFF	TGTGCCAGCAGCTTAGGGGCGGGGGGAAGGAGGCTATACAATGAGCAGTTCTTC	NA	TRBD2	TRBV7-2	TRBJ2-1
CASLDRGHGQPQHF	TGTGCCAGTTTGGACAGGGGGCACGGTCAGCCCCAGCATTTT	NA	TRBD1	TRBV19	TRBJ1-5
CASSTSPSTDTQYF	TGCGCCAGCAGCACAAGTCCCTCCACAGATACGCAGTATTTT	NA	NA	TRBV4-1	TRBJ2-3
CASSLVDRTQRELFF	TGTGCCAGCAGCTTAGTCGACAGGACCCAACGGGAGCTGTTTTTT	NA	NA	TRBV11-2	TRBJ2-2
CASDRGNSGANGLTF	TGTGCCAGCGACAGGGGAAACTCTGGGGCCAACGGCCTGACTTTC	few	TRBD1	TRBV6-1	TRBJ2-6
CASSQGLTETQYF	TGCGCCAGCAGCCAAGGACTCACCGAGACCCAGTACTTC	NA	NA	TRBV4-1	TRBJ2-5
CASSARTSGEQFF	TGCGCCAGCAGCGCCCGGACTAGCGGGGAGCAGTTCTTC	once	TRBD2	TRBV5-1	TRBJ2-1
CASSDEGTSGRSSYNEQFF	TGTGCCAGCAGTGACGAAGGGACTAGCGGCCGGAGCTCCTACAATGAGCAGTTCTTC	NA	TRBD2	TRBV6-4	TRBJ2-1
CASSDRGNQPQHF	TGTGCCAGCAGTGACAGGGGCAATCAGCCCCAGCATTTT	once	NA	TRBV25-1	TRBJ1-5
CASSQDKGYEQYF	TGTGCCAGCAGCCAAGATAAGGGGTACGAGCAGTACTTC	NA	NA	TRBV4-2	TRBJ2-7
CASRTSGTKQGAEAFF	TGTGCCAGCAGAACCTCTGGGACTAAACAGGGGGCTGAAGCTTTCTTT	NA	TRBD1	TRBV25-1	TRBJ1-1
CASVLGGTAYNEQFF	TGTGCCAGCGTTCTAGGCGGGACGGCCTACAATGAGCAGTTCTTC	few	NA	TRBV2	TRBJ2-1
CASSQVVTDSGANVLTF	TGCGCCAGCAGCCAAGTGGTCACAGACTCTGGGGCCAACGTCCTGACTTTC	NA	NA	TRBV4-1	TRBJ2-6
CASSQAQRGFRFGNTIYF	TGTGCCAGCAGCCAAGCGCAACGGGGGTTTAGATTTGGAAACACCATATATTTT	NA	NA	TRBV14	TRBJ1-3
CASSLRAINTGELFF	TGTGCCAGCAGCCTGAGAGCCATCAACACCGGGGAGCTGTTTTTT	NA	NA	TRBV5-5	TRBJ2-2
CSVIRDYTDTQYF	TGCAGCGTTATTAGGGACTACACAGATACGCAGTATTTT	NA	TRBD2	TRBV29-1	TRBJ2-3
CASIQPANTGELFF	TGTGCCAGCATACAGCCCGCGAACACCGGGGAGCTGTTTTTT	NA	NA	TRBV28	TRBJ2-2
CASSDQGNTEAFF	TGTGCCAGCAGTGACCAGGGGAACACTGAAGCTTTCTTT	once	NA	TRBV6-4	TRBJ1-1
CASSLGQYQPQHF	TGTGCCAGCAGCTTAGGACAGTATCAGCCCCAGCATTTT	NA	NA	TRBV7-2	TRBJ1-5
CASSLDLAVSYEQYF	TGTGCCAGCAGCTTAGACCTAGCGGTCTCCTACGAGCAGTACTTC	NA	TRBD2	TRBV7-8	TRBJ2-7
CSSGQGFGEQYF	TGTTCCAGCGGACAGGGTTTCGGCGAGCAGTACTTC	NA	TRBD1	TRBV7-9	TRBJ2-7
CASSLGLVMDTQYF	TGTGCCAGCAGCTTAGGTCTAGTGATGGATACGCAGTATTTT	once	NA	TRBV7-8	TRBJ2-3
CASSQRQGPGQKNSPLHF	TGCGCCAGCAGCCAAAGGCAAGGACCGGGACAGAAAAATTCACCCCTCCACTTT	NA	TRBD1	TRBV4-1	TRBJ1-6
CASSAGLSGGNQPQHF	TGTGCCAGCAGTGCCGGGCTATCCGGGGGCAATCAGCCCCAGCATTTT	NA	NA	TRBV2	TRBJ1-5
CASSQSPLRATYEQYF	TGCGCCAGCAGCCAGTCCCCCTTGCGGGCGACCTACGAGCAGTACTTC	NA	NA	TRBV4-1	TRBJ2-7
CASSSQDRAVGKQYF	TGTGCCAGCAGTTCCCAAGACAGGGCAGTTGGGAAGCAGTACTTC	NA	TRBD1	TRBV28	TRBJ2-7
CSSSGLAGGPYNEQFF	TGTTCCAGCAGCGGTCTAGCGGGAGGGCCATACAATGAGCAGTTCTTC	few	TRBD2	TRBV7-9	TRBJ2-1
CASSAQGRAVAGELFF	TGTGCCAGCAGCGCACAGGGCCGTGCAGTAGCGGGGGAGCTGTTTTTT	NA	NA	TRBV9	TRBJ2-2
CASSLYPRLAGGSAKNIQYF	TGTGCCAGCAGTTTATATCCCCGACTAGCGGGAGGATCAGCCAAAAACATTCAGTACTTC	NA	TRBD2	TRBV28	TRBJ2-4
CASSPGVAGGEQYF	TGTGCCAGCAGCCCAGGGGTAGCGGGAGGTGAGCAGTACTTC	NA	TRBD2	TRBV4-2	TRBJ2-7
CASSQERGRPEGEQFF	TGCGCCAGCAGCCAAGAAAGAGGCAGGCCCGAGGGTGAGCAGTTCTTC	NA	NA	TRBV4-1	TRBJ2-1
CASSAEGLAGVTENEQFF	TGTGCCAGCAGTGCGGAGGGACTAGCGGGAGTTACTGAGAATGAGCAGTTCTTC	NA	TRBD2	TRBV2	TRBJ2-1
CASSQNRDTQFF	TGCGCCAGCAGCCAAAACCGGGACACACAGTTCTTC	NA	NA	TRBV4-1	TRBJ2-1
CASSLVTGSYEQYF	TGTGCCAGCAGCTTGGTGACGGGCTCCTACGAGCAGTACTTC	few	NA	TRBV11-2	TRBJ2-7
CASSGGDPNYGYTF	TGTGCCAGCAGCGGCGGGGACCCTAACTATGGCTACACCTTC	NA	NA	TRBV7-9	TRBJ1-2
CASSPQGLNTEAFF	TGCGCCAGCAGCCCACAGGGGCTGAACACTGAAGCTTTCTTT	NA	TRBD1	TRBV4-1	TRBJ1-1
CSADIYNEQFF	TGCAGCGCGGACATCTACAATGAGCAGTTCTTC	NA	NA	TRBV29-1	TRBJ2-1
CASSATYNEQFF	TGTGCCAGCAGCGCGACCTACAATGAGCAGTTCTTC	few	NA	TRBV5-4	TRBJ2-1
CASLNLGRELFF	TGTGCCAGCTTGAATCTTGGCCGGGAGCTGTTTTTT	few	NA	TRBV7-9	TRBJ2-2
CASSWGLVIGELFF	TGTGCCAGCAGCTGGGGACTAGTGATCGGGGAGCTGTTTTTT	NA	TRBD2	TRBV5-4	TRBJ2-2
CASSYQSGVYEQYF	TGTGCCAGCAGTTACCAATCGGGGGTCTACGAGCAGTACTTC	NA	NA	TRBV6-6	TRBJ2-7
CASSSGQGPYEQYF	TGTGCCAGCAGTTCAGGCCAGGGGCCCTACGAGCAGTACTTC	NA	NA	TRBV28	TRBJ2-7
CASQGVIGYTF	TGTGCCAGTCAGGGGGTTATTGGCTACACCTTC	NA	TRBD1	TRBV2	TRBJ1-2
CASSIRVNTNEQYF	TGTGCCAGCAGCATCAGGGTCAATACCAACGAGCAGTACTTC	once	NA	TRBV28	TRBJ2-7
CASSLEGEQFF	TGCGCCAGCAGCTTGGAGGGGGAGCAGTTCTTC	NA	NA	TRBV5-1	TRBJ2-1
CASSSAGSGNTIYF	TGTGCCAGCAGTTCCGCGGGCTCTGGAAACACCATATATTTT	NA	NA	TRBV27	TRBJ1-3
CASSKAGSREKLFF	TGTGCCAGCAGCAAGGCAGGATCTCGAGAAAAACTGTTTTTT	NA	NA	TRBV6-5	TRBJ1-4
CASSYGRNYNEQFF	TGTGCCAGCAGTTACGGGAGGAACTACAATGAGCAGTTCTTC	NA	NA	TRBV6-5	TRBJ2-1
CASSLTGVYQPQHF	TGTGCCAGCAGCCTGACAGGGGTGTATCAGCCCCAGCATTTT	NA	TRBD1	TRBV7-9	TRBJ1-5
CATSPRRGETQYF	TGTGCCACCAGTCCGAGGAGGGGAGAGACCCAGTACTTC	NA	NA	TRBV15	TRBJ2-5
CASSSTGGSNQPQHF	TGTGCCAGCAGCTCGACAGGGGGTAGCAATCAGCCCCAGCATTTT	NA	TRBD1	TRBV5-4	TRBJ1-5
CSVAPGRDRPKSGYGYTF	TGCAGCGTTGCTCCAGGAAGGGACAGGCCCAAGTCGGGCTATGGCTACACCTTC	few	TRBD1	TRBV29-1	TRBJ1-2
CASSETSGREDSQYF	TGTGCCAGCAGTGAGACTAGCGGGAGGGAAGACAGTCAGTACTTC	few	TRBD2	TRBV25-1	TRBJ2-4
CASSSTTSGRSGSYNEQFF	TGCGCCAGCAGCTCCACGACTAGCGGGAGGAGTGGCTCCTACAATGAGCAGTTCTTC	NA	TRBD2	TRBV5-1	TRBJ2-1
CASSFLASGSQWSKNSQYF	TGTGCCAGCAGCTTTTTGGCTAGCGGGAGTCAGTGGTCCAAAAACAGTCAGTACTTC	few	TRBD2	TRBV5-6	TRBJ2-4
CASSGGLAGNGEQFF	TGTGCCAGCAGCGGGGGACTAGCGGGCAACGGGGAGCAGTTCTTC	NA	TRBD2	TRBV7-2	TRBJ2-1
CASSKEAGVFYEQYF	TGTGCCAGTAGTAAGGAAGCGGGAGTTTTCTACGAGCAGTACTTC	once	TRBD2	TRBV19	TRBJ2-7
CASGDRFYEQYF	TGTGCCAGTGGGGACAGATTTTACGAGCAGTACTTC	once	TRBD1	TRBV2	TRBJ2-7